This T cell receptor beta chain was captured in a study of Graves' ophthalmopathy and Graves' hyperthyroidism. General study points: Among expanded thyroid clonotypes above 0.001 frequency, most also occurred in blood.

Amplifying from RNA transcripts, the study obtained TCR beta CDR3 regions. First-round RT-PCR employed HTBI primers, with a second-round multiplex PCR after it. TCRdb recomputed calls from the multiplex PCR reads with MiXCR, one row per CDR3 protein. This table holds almost 750,000 distinct CDR3 sequences, 40% found once. Details on this clonotype: Its antigen remains unknown. The junction differs from germline at one of its ends, possibly a read error.

This TCR was sampled from an adult man with Graves' ophthalmopathy. Material: peripheral blood.

CDR3 in DNA: TGTGCCAGCAGCCGGACAGGTCCCGGGGCCAACGCCCTGACTTTC. Encoded protein: CASSRTGPGANALTF. The chain uses TRBV5-4 and TRBJ2-6, with 7 bases that match TRBD1. The length of the CDR3 is 15 residues. In germline, CDR1 is SGHNT, CDR2 YYREEE (reference sequence).